These T cell receptor beta chains were read from a single sample in a study of T-cell reconstitution after alpha-beta-depleted transplantation in children. MiXCR, run by TCRdb on the PCR reads, gives a single entry per CDR3 protein. The sample records more than 200,000 distinct CDR3 sequences, roughly 23% being singletons. The specimen comprised PBMCs, sampled before TCRalphabeta/CD19-depleted stem cell transplant. These receptors originate from a girl aged 2 to 9 with Fanconi anemia, due to receive a stem cell transplant. Each CDR3 is given with its conserved first and last residue. Fields, in order: V gene, D gene, J gene, clone size, CDR3 DNA, CDR3 protein. The D gene is left open where the match is weak. Expanded clones get a size class; other rows say once, few or many, or leave the size out.

>TRBV5-6|TRBD2|TRBJ2-7|many
TGTGCCAGCAGCCTAAGCGTCTGGCGGGAGGATGCTTCCGAGCAGTACTTC
CASSLSVWREDASEQYF
>TRBV12-3/TRBV12-4|TRBD2|TRBJ2-1|few
TGTGCCAGCAGTTTATTCAGTAGCGGGAGAGTCAATGAGCAGTTCTTC
CASSLFSSGRVNEQFF
>TRBV4-2|TRBD2|TRBJ2-5|many
TGTGCCAGCAGCCAAGGAGTAGCGGGGTTACAAGAGACCCAGTACTTC
CASSQGVAGLQETQYF
>TRBV29-1|-|TRBJ2-7|few
TGCAGCGTTTCCTACGATTACGAGCAGTACTTC
CSVSYDYEQYF
>TRBV2|TRBD1|TRBJ1-5|-
TGTGCCAGCAGTGCTCGGACAGGAAGGGCAGCTTATCAGCCCCAGCATTTT
CASSARTGRAAYQPQHF
>TRBV7-2|TRBD1|TRBJ2-5|few
TGTGCCAGCAGCTTCGGACAGGGGGCGTTCCAAGAGACCCAGTACTTC
CASSFGQGAFQETQYF
>TRBV20-1|TRBD1|TRBJ2-3|-
TGCAGTGCTAGCCTGGGACAGTCTAGCACAGATACGCAGTATTTT
CSASLGQSSTDTQYF
>TRBV4-1|TRBD2|TRBJ2-7|-
TGCGCCAGCAGCCAAGGGTCTAGCGGGACGAACGAGCAGTACTTC
CASSQGSSGTNEQYF
>TRBV29-1|-|TRBJ2-7|many
TGCAGCGTTGCGACCGGGGGCCTCACCTACGAGCAGTACTTC
CSVATGGLTYEQYF
>TRBV29-1|-|TRBJ2-5|many
TGCAGCGTTGAAGATTTCAGGGGAGACGAGACCCAGTACTTC
CSVEDFRGDETQYF
>TRBV12-3/TRBV12-4|TRBD2|TRBJ2-1|many
TGTGCCAGCAGTTTTAGCGGGAGGACCTACAATGAGCAGTTCTTC
CASSFSGRTYNEQFF
>TRBV27|TRBD2|TRBJ2-2|-
TGTGCCAGCAGCCTTACTAGCGGGAGGGCGAGGACCGGGGAGCTGTTTTTT
CASSLTSGRARTGELFF
>TRBV7-6|TRBD2|TRBJ2-1|many
TGTGCCAGCAGCCACCTAGCGGGTGTCTACAATGAGCAGTTCTTC
CASSHLAGVYNEQFF
>TRBV25-1|-|TRBJ2-7|many
TGTGCCAGCAGTGAATTACGTATTCAGTACTTC
CASSELRIQYF
>TRBV7-6|-|TRBJ2-1|-
TGTGCCAGCAGCTTAGAACCGGGACTCCAGTATGAGCAGTTCTTC
CASSLEPGLQYEQFF
>TRBV6-2/TRBV6-3|TRBD1|TRBJ2-7|many
TGTGCCAGCAGTTTCCCGGGACAGGGAGACTACGAGCAGTACTTC
CASSFPGQGDYEQYF
>TRBV29-1|-|TRBJ2-7|many
TGCAGCGTTGGAGGTGTCTACGAGCAGTACTTC
CSVGGVYEQYF